This entry features one T cell receptor beta chain sequence. Its specificity is unknown. The table came from immunoSEQ multiplex PCR; TCRdb's copy has only in-frame clones and leaves some out. The sample yields 90,000 or so clones, just over 90% seen once. Germline loops: CDR1 MNHEY, CDR2 SMNVEV (reference sequence). The CDR3 contains 14 residues. Trimming at V came to 1 base and at J to 8 bases, leaving 7 bases not matched to a gene. This sample was included in a study of Tregs in tolerant kidney transplant recipients. Broader study findings: This study did not directly address biological reproducibility. Validation in larger populations is needed because few patients were studied.

This receptor was taken from a human donor in good health. The chain links TRBV27 to TRBJ1-2; TRBD1 matches at 7 bases. The sequenced sample consisted of CD8+ T cells from blood. The CDR3 DNA sequence: TGTGCCAGCAGTTTATTCCACAGGGGCCCCGGCTACACCTTC. Translation: CASSLFHRGPGYTF.